Listed here is a single T cell receptor (beta chain). This entry comes from a study of OX40 agonist ivuxolimab in advanced cancers. As for the study in general: Patients in the trial were receiving intravenous ivuxolimab every 2 weeks, at doses of 0.01 to 10 mg/kg. Those enrolled were 82.7% male, with a mean age of roughly 62 years and ages from 23 to 79.

The CDR3 extends over 17 amino acids. Trimming pared 5 bases from V and 4 bases from J, leaving 20 bases between. CDR1 is MDHEN, CDR2 SYDVKM, per germline. Using immunoSEQ multiplex PCR, the repertoire was profiled, and TCRdb retains in-frame clones only, with some absent. The sample yields fewer than 85,000 clones, 77% seen once. The J gene is TRBJ2-2, the V gene TRBV28, with D maybe TRBD2 (6 bases). This sequence originates from an adult with an advanced solid tumor such as melanoma, head and neck, liver or kidney cancer. The material sequenced was CD4+ or CD8+ T cells sorted from blood, taken in a trial of the OX40 agonist ivuxolimab. In DNA form, the CDR3 reads TGTGCCAGCAGTACCCCGGCGATAGCGGCCTTCACCGGGGAGCTGTTTTTT. Its translation is CASSTPAIAAFTGELFF.